This T cell receptor beta chain originates from a study of glioma-infiltrating T cells. The study's findings and limits: CDR3 overlap between tissue and blood was very small.

In the case of this clonotype: Antigen unknown.

The iRepertoire nested amplicon-rescue multiplex PCR amplified TCR alpha and beta CDR3s from RNA. Input was roughly 85-450 ng of tissue mRNA or PBMC total RNA. TCRdb analysed the multiplex PCR reads with MiXCR anew, one entry per CDR3 protein. The top ten clones hold 35% to 55% of a sample with fewer than 110,000 distinct CDR3 sequences, 25% to 30% of them seen once. CDR3 length equals 14 residues. The germline V and J ends were trimmed by 3 bases and 2 bases, with 11 bases remaining between them. Germline V gene sequence: CDR1 MDHEN, CDR2 SYDVKM. This TCR was sampled from a human donor with low-grade glioma or glioblastoma, undergoing nonglioma brain surgery, or in good health (not recorded which). Sequencing was done on a sample of glioma tissue, nonneoplastic brain tissue, or PBMCs (not recorded which). The chain uses TRBV28 and TRBJ2-7; tentative D call: TRBD2 (5 bases). The CDR3 DNA follows: TGTGCCAGCAGTTTGACCGGGGAAGCCTACGAGCAGTACTTC. Protein: CASSLTGEAYEQYF.